This TCR beta chain was obtained from a study of blood T cell repertoires in COVID-19. At the level of the study: T cells, B-cell-depleted T cells, or PBMCs provided the cDNA or gDNA that served as material.

V shed 0 bases, J shed 10 bases, and the junction held 4 bases outside the gene matches. Germline values: CDR1 SGDLS, CDR2 YYNGEE. The CDR3 contains 14 residues. Profiling relied on immunoSEQ multiplex PCR, and the TCRdb table lists in-frame clones only, not all of them. The sample holds just under 50,000 clones, 70% to 80% seen once. This TCR was sampled from a man between 65 and 80 years old with acute or convalescent COVID-19. The V gene is TRBV9, the J gene TRBJ1-6; 7 bases agree with TRBD1. The material sequenced was peripheral blood. CDR3 sequence: CASSVGQGRSPLHF. The CDR3 nucleotides are TGTGCCAGCAGCGTAGGACAGGGACGGTCACCCCTCCACTTT.